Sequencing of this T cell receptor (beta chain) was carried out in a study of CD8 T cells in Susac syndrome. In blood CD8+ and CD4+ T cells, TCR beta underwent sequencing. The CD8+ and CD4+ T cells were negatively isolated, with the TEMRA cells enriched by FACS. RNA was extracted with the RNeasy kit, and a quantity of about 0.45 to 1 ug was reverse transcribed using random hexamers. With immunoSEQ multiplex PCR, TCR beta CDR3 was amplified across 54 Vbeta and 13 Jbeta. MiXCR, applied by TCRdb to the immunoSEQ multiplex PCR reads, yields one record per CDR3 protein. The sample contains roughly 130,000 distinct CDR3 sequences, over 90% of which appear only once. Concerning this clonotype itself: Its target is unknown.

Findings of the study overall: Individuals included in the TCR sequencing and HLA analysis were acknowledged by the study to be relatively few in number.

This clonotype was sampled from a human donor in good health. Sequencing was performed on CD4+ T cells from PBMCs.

The CDR3 here is CASSPALAGGTYEQYF. For the CDR3, the DNA is TGTGCCAGCAGCCCTGCTTTGGCGGGAGGTACCTACGAGCAGTACTTC. The chain uses TRBV6-6 and TRBJ2-7; 8 nucleotides align to TRBD2. CDR1 is MNHNY and CDR2 is SVGAGI in the germline V gene (reference sequence). The trim removed 6 bases at V and 2 bases at J, leaving 12 bases unmatched. CDR3 length: 16 amino acids.